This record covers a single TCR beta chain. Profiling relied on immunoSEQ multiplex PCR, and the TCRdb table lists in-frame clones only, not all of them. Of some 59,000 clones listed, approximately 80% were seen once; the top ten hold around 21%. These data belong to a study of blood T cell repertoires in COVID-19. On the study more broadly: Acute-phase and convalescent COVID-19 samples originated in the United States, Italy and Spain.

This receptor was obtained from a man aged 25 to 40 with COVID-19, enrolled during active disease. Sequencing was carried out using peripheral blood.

CDR3 residues: CASSPRELAARYEQYF. As DNA, the CDR3 is TGTGCCAGCTCACCAAGAGAACTAGCGGCGCGGTACGAGCAGTACTTC. V is TRBV18 and J is TRBJ2-7; TRBD2 aligns across 8 bases. Trimming removed 2 bases from V and 4 bases from J; junction bases left unmatched: 10. Germline V gives CDR1 KGHSH, CDR2 LQKENI. This CDR3 region has 16 residues.